This T cell receptor (beta chain) came from a study of blood T cell repertoires in COVID-19. CDR3 length equals 15 residues. Germline V gene sequence: CDR1 SEHNR, CDR2 FQNEAQ (reference sequence). Trimming shortened V by 2 bases and J by 4 bases, and 12 bases separated the two germline ends. Produced via immunoSEQ multiplex PCR; TCRdb's table is partial and in-frame only. The sample has 40,000 or so clones; around 87% are singletons. This receptor was obtained from a man aged 55 to 69 with active or convalescent COVID-19. Sequencing input: peripheral blood. The genes are TRBV7-9 and TRBJ1-3; possible D gene TRBD1, 6 bases. Here the CDR3 reads CASSLLSDRGNTIYF. CDR3 bases: TGTGCCAGCAGCTTACTGTCGGACAGAGGAAACACCATATATTTT.